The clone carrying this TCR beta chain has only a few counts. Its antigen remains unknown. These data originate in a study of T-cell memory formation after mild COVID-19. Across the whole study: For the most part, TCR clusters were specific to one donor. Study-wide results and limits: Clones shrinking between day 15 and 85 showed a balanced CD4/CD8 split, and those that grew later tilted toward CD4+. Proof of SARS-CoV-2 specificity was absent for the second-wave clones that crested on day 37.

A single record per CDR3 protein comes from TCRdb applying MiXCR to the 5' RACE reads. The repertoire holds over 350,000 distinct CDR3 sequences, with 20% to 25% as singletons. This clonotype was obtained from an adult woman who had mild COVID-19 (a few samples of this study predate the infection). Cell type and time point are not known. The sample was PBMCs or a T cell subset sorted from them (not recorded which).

CDR3 coding DNA: TGTGCCTGGTCCCAGCGGGGGGCGGCAGATACGCAGTATTTT. Protein sequence: CAWSQRGAADTQYF. The chain carries TRBV30 and TRBJ2-3; TRBD2 agrees at 9 bases. This CDR3 contains 14 residues. The J segment lost 4 bases and the V segment lost 5 bases, leaving 7 bases of the junction unmatched. Germline V gives CDR1 GTSNPN, CDR2 SVGIG (reference sequence). Full variable domain (remainder filled in from reference TRBV30 and TRBJ2-3): SQTIHQWPATLVQPVGSPLSLECTVEGTSNPNLYWYRQAAGRGLQLLFYSVGIGQISSEVPQNLSASRPQDRQFILSSKKLLLSDSGFYLCAWSQRGAADTQYFGPGTRLTVL.